This T cell receptor (beta chain) was observed in a study of CD8 T cells in ankylosing spondylitis. The study's findings and limits: Prior literature has documented some motif variants in synovial fluid and blood from reactive arthritis. Matched ankylosing spondylitis synovial fluid reportedly showed significant enrichment of disease-linked clones. A motif in TCR beta, a set of eight highly homologous variants, appeared characteristic of ankylosing spondylitis blood. Relatively rare in peripheral blood, disease-linked clones were also CD8+.

Germline CDR1 and CDR2: LGHNA and YSLEER. The CDR3 length is 15 residues. Trimming left V 5 bases short and J 2 bases short, with 13 bases between. Generation of TCR beta libraries employed quantitative 5'-RACE incorporating molecular barcodes. TCRdb ran MiXCR on the 5' RACE reads and lists one entry per CDR3 protein. The sample holds some 840,000 distinct CDR3 sequences, 12% seen once. This clonotype appeared many times. Its target is unknown. Material: blood, either unsorted or a sorted T cell fraction (not recorded which). This clonotype was sampled from a male donor with ankylosing spondylitis. The rearrangement joins TRBV4-3 to TRBJ1-3; D is unresolved. CDR3 in DNA: TGCGCCAGCAGCTTTGACTATAACACTGGAAACACCATATATTTT. Protein sequence: CASSFDYNTGNTIYF.